This T cell receptor beta chain stems from a study of T-cell reconstitution after alpha-beta-depleted transplantation in children. A library of TCRbeta sequences, prepared with unique molecular identifiers, was generated. TCRdb independently ran MiXCR on the PCR reads; one entry per CDR3 protein. The repertoire consists of a few hundred thousand distinct CDR3 sequences, with around a tenth occurring once and the leading ten covering 2.4%. V was pared by 3 bases and J by 6 bases, with 5 bases of the junction left unmatched. Germline V gene sequence: CDR1 MNHNS, CDR2 SASEGT. CDR3 length equals 14 residues.

The clonotype was recovered from a human donor who donated a stem cell graft to a child with acute lymphoblastic leukemia. V and J are TRBV6-1 and TRBJ1-5, with 7 bases identical to TRBD1. Source: PBMCs from the stem cell graft donor, taken from the stem cell graft. This chain's CDR3 is CASSDPRTGQPQHF. The CDR3 nucleotides are TGTGCCAGCAGTGACCCCCGGACAGGTCAGCCCCAGCATTTT.